One sample yielded the 10 T cell receptor beta chains listed below, sequenced in a study of T cells in Graves' hyperthyroidism and ophthalmopathy. Amplification targeted TCR beta CDR3 regions from RNA transcripts. HTBI primers were the set used in a first-round RT-PCR of the TCR CDR3. Using its own MiXCR run on the multiplex PCR reads, TCRdb lists one record per CDR3 protein. The sample records about 600,000 distinct CDR3 sequences, roughly a sixth being singletons. Specimen: blood. These TCRs come from a woman aged 40 to 50 with Graves' ophthalmopathy.

This clonotype occurred a few times. The chain joins TRBV5-1 to TRBJ1-4, with D uncertain. Germline assignment: CDR1 SGHRS and CDR2 YFSETQ. The V end was cut by 0 bases, the J end by 12 bases, with 18 bases between. The CDR3 has 15 amino acids. The CDR3, as DNA: TGCGCCAGCAGCTTGGCCCCCGCCAAGATGATGGAACTGTTTTTT. Its protein product is CASSLAPAKMMELFF.

Comment on this clonotype: A read error is possible here, since a much larger clone lies one base away. The CDR3 protein is CASSDYRGTVAFF. CDR3 sequence (DNA): TGTGCCAGCAGCGATTACAGGGGAACTGTAGCTTTCTTT. V usage is TRBV11-2 and J usage is TRBJ1-1, with TRBD1 identical over 7 bases. This CDR3 has 13 residues. Germline CDR1 SGHAT, CDR2 FQNNGV.

This clonotype was detected only once. The chain joins TRBV20-1 to TRBJ2-2, with TRBD2 identical over 11 bases. Per the germline V gene, CDR1 is DFQATT and CDR2 is SNEGSKA (reference sequence). V was clipped by 0 bases and J by 0 bases; unmatched bases: 6. CDR3 length: 18 residues. The CDR3 protein is CSARDLETSGANTGELFF. Here the CDR3 DNA reads TGCAGTGCTAGAGATTTGGAGACTAGCGGGGCGAACACCGGGGAGCTGTTTTTT.

In this sample, this clonotype turned up many times. This sequence joins TRBV28 and TRBJ1-1; D is undetermined. Deletions cut 7 bases from V and 9 bases from J, with 15 bases between. CDR1 MDHEN and CDR2 SYDVKM come from the germline V gene. CDR3 length: 12 residues. DNA of the CDR3: TGTGCCAGCACCGTGGACTCTCTCAAAGCTTTCTTT. Translation: CASTVDSLKAFF.

There are many counts of this clonotype. The V gene is TRBV5-1, the J gene TRBJ2-2; D uncertain. Germline V gives CDR1 SGHRS, CDR2 YFSETQ. V lost 2 bases, J lost 1 base, and 6 bases lay in between. The CDR3 loop spans 14 amino acids. CDR3 sequence: CASSFTLNTGELFF. The CDR3 DNA reads TGCGCCAGCAGCTTCACTTTGAACACCGGGGAGCTGTTTTTT.

This clonotype was seen repeatedly, ten times or more. The chain's CDR3 is CASSPELSQPQHF. Written as DNA, the CDR3 is TGTGCCAGCTCACCAGAGCTTTCTCAGCCCCAGCATTTT. This chain links TRBV18 with TRBJ1-5; no definite D call. V gave up 2 bases and J gave up 6 bases, with 8 bases separating them. CDR3 length: 13 amino acids. Germline CDR1 and CDR2: KGHSH and LQKENI.

This clonotype was seen ten or more times. This chain joins TRBV11-2 and TRBJ2-1, with 9 bases aligning to TRBD2. The CDR3 consists of 15 residues. V shed 1 base, J shed 10 bases, and the junction held 8 bases outside the gene matches. Germline assignment: CDR1 SGHAT and CDR2 FQNNGV. This CDR3 is CASSLGLAAPREQFF. CDR3 nucleotide sequence: TGTGCCAGCAGCTTAGGACTAGCGGCTCCCCGAGAGCAGTTCTTC.

In nucleotides, the CDR3 is TGTGCCAGCAGCGTAGAGGGAGGGCGGGATACGCAGTATTTT. It is translated as CASSVEGGRDTQYF. The chain uses TRBV9 and TRBJ2-3, with 7 bases matching TRBD2. With V trimmed by 0 bases and J by 6 bases, 4 bases remained unmatched. The CDR3 totals 14 residues. Germline V gene data show CDR1 as SGDLS and CDR2 as YYNGEE.

The chain joins TRBV7-9 to TRBJ2-3; TRBD2 matches at 14 bases. The CDR3 length is 17 residues. After removal of 4 bases from V and 4 bases from J, the junction contained 7 bases not matched to a gene. The V gene's germline CDR1 is SEHNR and CDR2 FQNEAQ (reference sequence). The CDR3 protein is CASSSGLAGVGSDTQYF. The CDR3, as DNA: TGTGCCAGCAGCTCGGGACTAGCGGGAGTAGGGTCAGATACGCAGTATTTT.

This clonotype was recorded at least ten times. The chain carries TRBV5-1 and TRBJ1-5, with 8 nucleotides matching TRBD1. The CDR3 consists of 16 residues. Germline V gene lookup returns CDR1 SGHRS and CDR2 YFSETQ. V was clipped by 4 bases and J by 0 bases; unmatched bases: 6. CDR3 in DNA: TGCGCCAGCAGCCCTTCAGGGGGCTTTAGCAATCAGCCCCAGCATTTT. It encodes CASSPSGGFSNQPQHF.